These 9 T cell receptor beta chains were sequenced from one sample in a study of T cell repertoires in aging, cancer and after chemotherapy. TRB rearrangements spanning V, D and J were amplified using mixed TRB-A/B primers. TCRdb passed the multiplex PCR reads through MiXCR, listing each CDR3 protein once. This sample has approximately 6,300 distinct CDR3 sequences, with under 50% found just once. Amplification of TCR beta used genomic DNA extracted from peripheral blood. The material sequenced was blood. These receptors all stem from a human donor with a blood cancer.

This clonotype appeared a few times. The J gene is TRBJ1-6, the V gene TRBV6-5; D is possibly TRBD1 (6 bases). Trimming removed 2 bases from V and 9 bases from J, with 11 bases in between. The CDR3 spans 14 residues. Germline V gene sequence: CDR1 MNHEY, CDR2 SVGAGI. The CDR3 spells CASSYGTKLSPLHF. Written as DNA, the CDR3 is TGTGCCAGCAGTTACGGGACAAAGCTTTCACCCCTCCACTTT.

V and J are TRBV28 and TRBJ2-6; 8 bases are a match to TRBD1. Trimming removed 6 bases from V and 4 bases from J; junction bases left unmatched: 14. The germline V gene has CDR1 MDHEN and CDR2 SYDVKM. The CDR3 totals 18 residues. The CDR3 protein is CASSRIGTGSIGANVLTF. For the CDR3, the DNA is TGTGCCAGCAGCCGGATCGGGACAGGATCCATAGGGGCCAACGTCCTGACTTTC.

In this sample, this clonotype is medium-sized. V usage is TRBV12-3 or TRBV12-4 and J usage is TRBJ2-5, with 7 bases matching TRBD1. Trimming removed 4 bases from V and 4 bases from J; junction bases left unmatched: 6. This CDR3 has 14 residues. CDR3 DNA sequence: TGTGCCAGCAGTTCCTCAACAGGGGCAGAGACCCAGTACTTC. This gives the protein CASSSSTGAETQYF.

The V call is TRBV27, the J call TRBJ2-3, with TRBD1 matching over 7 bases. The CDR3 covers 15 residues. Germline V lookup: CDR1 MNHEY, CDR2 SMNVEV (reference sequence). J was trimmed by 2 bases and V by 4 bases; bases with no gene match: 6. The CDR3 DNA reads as TGTGCCAGCAGTTCTTACAGGGGAAACACAGATACGCAGTATTTT. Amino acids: CASSSYRGNTDTQYF.

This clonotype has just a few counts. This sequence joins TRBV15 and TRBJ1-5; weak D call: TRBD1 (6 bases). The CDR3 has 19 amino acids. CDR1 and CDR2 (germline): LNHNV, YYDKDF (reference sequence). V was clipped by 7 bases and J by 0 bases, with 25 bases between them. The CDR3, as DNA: TGTGCCACCATCCACCGAGGGGGGCAGGCCGAATATAGCAATCAGCCCCAGCATTTT. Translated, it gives CATIHRGGQAEYSNQPQHF. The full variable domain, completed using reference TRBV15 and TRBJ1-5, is DAMVIQNPRYQVTQFGKPVTLSCSQTLNHNVMYWYQQKSSQAPKLLFHYYDKDFNNEADTPDNFQSRRPNTSFCFLDIRSPGLGDTAMYLCATIHRGGQAEYSNQPQHFGDGTRLSIL.

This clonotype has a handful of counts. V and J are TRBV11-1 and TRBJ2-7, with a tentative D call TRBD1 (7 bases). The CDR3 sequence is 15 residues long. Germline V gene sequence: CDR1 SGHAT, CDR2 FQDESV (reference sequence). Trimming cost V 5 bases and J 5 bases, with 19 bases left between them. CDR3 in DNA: TGTGCCAGCAGCCCCCCGGGGAGGCAGGGGGACGAGCAGTACTTC. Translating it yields CASSPPGRQGDEQYF. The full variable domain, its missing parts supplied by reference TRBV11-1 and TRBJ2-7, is EAEVAQSPRYKITEKSQAVAFWCDPISGHATLYWYRQILGQGPELLVQFQDESVVDDSQLPKDRFSAERLKGVDSTLKIQPAELGDSAMYLCASSPPGRQGDEQYFGPGTRLTVT.

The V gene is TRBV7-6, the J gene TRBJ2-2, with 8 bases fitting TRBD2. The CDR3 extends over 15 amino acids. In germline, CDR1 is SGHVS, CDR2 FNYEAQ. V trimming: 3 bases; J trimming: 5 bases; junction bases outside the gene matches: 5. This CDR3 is CASSLYRGGTGELFF. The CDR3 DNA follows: TGTGCCAGCAGCTTGTATCGGGGGGGAACCGGGGAGCTGTTTTTT.

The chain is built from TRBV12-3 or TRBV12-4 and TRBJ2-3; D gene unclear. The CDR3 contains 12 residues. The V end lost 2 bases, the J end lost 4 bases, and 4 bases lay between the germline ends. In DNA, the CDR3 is TGTGCCAGCAGTTTAATCCCAGATACGCAGTATTTT. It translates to CASSLIPDTQYF.

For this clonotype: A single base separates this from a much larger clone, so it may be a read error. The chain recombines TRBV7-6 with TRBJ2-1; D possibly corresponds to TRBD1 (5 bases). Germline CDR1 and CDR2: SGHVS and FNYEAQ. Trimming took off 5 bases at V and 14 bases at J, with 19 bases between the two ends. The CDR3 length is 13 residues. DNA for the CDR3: TGTGCCAGCAGCGGACATGAAAGAATGGAGAAGTTCTTC. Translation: CASSGHERMEKFF.